This T cell receptor beta chain comes out of a study of CD8 T cells in ankylosing spondylitis. Study results and caveats: What appeared characteristic of ankylosing spondylitis blood was a TCR beta motif of about eight highly homologous variants. Disease-linked clones were reportedly significantly enriched in matched ankylosing spondylitis synovial fluid.

Germline V CDR1 and CDR2: SGHDT, YYEEEE. The CDR3 consists of 15 residues. Trimming pared 10 bases from V and 0 bases from J, leaving 19 bases between. Libraries for TCR beta were made by quantitative 5'-RACE with molecular barcodes. TCRdb redid the calling of the 5' RACE reads with MiXCR, one entry per CDR3 protein. The table lists under 200,000 distinct CDR3 sequences, around a tenth of them singletons. Points on this clonotype: Its antigen remains unidentified.

This TCR was sampled from a male donor with ankylosing spondylitis or in good health (not recorded which). Input material: blood, either unsorted or a sorted T cell fraction (not recorded which). The chain is built from TRBV5-6 and TRBJ1-2; TRBD1 might be the D (5 bases). The CDR3, as DNA: TGTGCCTCACAACGGGGCAGCCGATCTAACTATGGCTACACCTTC. Protein: CASQRGSRSNYGYTF.